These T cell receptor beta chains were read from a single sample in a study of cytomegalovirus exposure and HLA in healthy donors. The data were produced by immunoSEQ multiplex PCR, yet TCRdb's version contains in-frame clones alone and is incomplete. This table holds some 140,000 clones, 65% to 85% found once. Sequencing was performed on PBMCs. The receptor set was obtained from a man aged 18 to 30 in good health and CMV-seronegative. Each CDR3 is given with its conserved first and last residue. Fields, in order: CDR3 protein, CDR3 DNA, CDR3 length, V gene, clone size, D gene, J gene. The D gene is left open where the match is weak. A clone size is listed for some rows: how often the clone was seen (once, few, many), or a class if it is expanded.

CASSRGRGRETQYF | TGTGCCAGCAGCCGGGGGCGGGGGAGGGAGACCCAGTACTTC | 14 | TRBV5-6 | once | . | TRBJ2-5
CASSYQGQGEKLFF | TGTGCCAGCAGTTACCAGGGCCAGGGTGAAAAACTGTTTTTT | 14 | TRBV6-5 | . | . | TRBJ1-4
CASSESGGSDEQFF | TGTGCCAGCAGTGAGTCGGGGGGCTCCGATGAGCAGTTCTTC | 14 | TRBV2 | . | . | TRBJ2-1
CASSLAPGAYEQYF | TGTGCCAGCAGCTTGGCGCCGGGGGCCTACGAGCAGTACTTC | 14 | TRBV5-4 | . | . | TRBJ2-7
CASSPAKRADTQYF | TGTGCCAGCAGCCCAGCAAAGAGGGCCGATACGCAGTATTTT | 14 | TRBV4-2 | . | . | TRBJ2-3
CASSQEPTGRGRGYTF | TGCGCCAGCAGCCAAGAGCCCACAGGTCGGGGGAGGGGCTACACCTTC | 16 | TRBV4-3 | . | . | TRBJ1-2
CASTPQRGMNTEAFF | TGTGCCAGCACCCCCCAGAGAGGGATGAACACTGAAGCTTTCTTT | 15 | TRBV2 | . | . | TRBJ1-1
CASSILTSGGITGELFF | TGTGCCAGCAGTATCCTCACTAGCGGGGGGATCACCGGGGAGCTGTTTTTT | 17 | TRBV27 | few | TRBD2 | TRBJ2-2
CASSPRLAGGGLDEQFF | TGTGCCAGCAGCCCCCGCCTAGCGGGGGGGGGCCTCGATGAGCAGTTCTTC | 17 | TRBV7-3 | . | TRBD2 | TRBJ2-1
CASGPQGSSYNEQFF | TGTGCTAGTGGTCCACAGGGGTCCTCCTACAATGAGCAGTTCTTC | 15 | TRBV12-5 | . | TRBD1 | TRBJ2-1
CASSPGQEGHEQYF | TGTGCCAGCTCACCTGGGCAGGAAGGCCACGAGCAGTACTTC | 14 | TRBV18 | . | . | TRBJ2-7
CASSAGQGWNEKLFF | TGTGCCAGCAGCGCTGGACAGGGATGGAATGAAAAACTGTTTTTT | 15 | TRBV7-6 | few | TRBD1 | TRBJ1-4
CASSLGGGSYYEQYF | TGTGCCAGCAGCTTAGGCGGGGGGTCGTACTACGAGCAGTACTTC | 15 | TRBV5-6 | . | TRBD2 | TRBJ2-7
CASSPVAGASTEAFF | TGTGCCAGTAGTCCCGTTGCGGGCGCCAGCACTGAAGCTTTCTTT | 15 | TRBV19 | once | . | TRBJ1-1
CASSYSGLTAGSPLHF | TGTGCCAGCAGTTACTCGGGCCTGACGGCAGGGTCACCCCTCCACTTT | 16 | TRBV6-5 | few | . | TRBJ1-6
CASTKGQPILYNEQFF | TGTGCCAGCACCAAGGGACAGCCTATCCTCTACAATGAGCAGTTCTTC | 16 | TRBV6-6 | . | TRBD1 | TRBJ2-1
CASSPRTGPEAFF | TGTGCCAGCAGTCCGAGGACAGGTCCTGAAGCTTTCTTT | 13 | TRBV6-5 | . | TRBD1 | TRBJ1-1
CASSLAGVGPYEQYF | TGTGCCAGCAGCTTAGCGGGGGTCGGGCCCTACGAGCAGTACTTC | 15 | TRBV11-2 | . | . | TRBJ2-7
CASSKRNCGYTF | TGTGCCAGCAGCAAGAGAAATTGTGGCTACACCTTC | 12 | TRBV21-1 | . | . | TRBJ1-2
CASSLSGENTQYF | TGTGCCAGCAGCCTGTCGGGGGAAAATACGCAGTATTTT | 13 | TRBV4-2 | . | . | TRBJ2-3
CASSLTSGAYNEQFF | TGTGCCAGCAGCCTGACTAGCGGGGCTTACAATGAGCAGTTCTTC | 15 | TRBV5-4 | . | TRBD2 | TRBJ2-1
CASSSTGRNEQFF | TGTGCCAGCTCATCGACAGGGCGCAATGAGCAGTTCTTC | 13 | TRBV18 | . | TRBD1 | TRBJ2-1
CASSPAQGVYSPLHF | TGTGCCAGCAGCCCAGCTCAGGGGGTTTATTCACCCCTCCACTTT | 15 | TRBV9 | . | TRBD1 | TRBJ1-6
CASSSIGGRRGFYEQYF | TGCGCCAGCAGCTCGATTGGAGGTCGCAGGGGATTCTACGAGCAGTACTTC | 17 | TRBV5-1 | once | . | TRBJ2-7
CASSERLAGGSDTQYF | TGTGCCAGCAGCGAACGACTAGCGGGGGGTTCGGATACGCAGTATTTT | 16 | TRBV4-2 | . | TRBD2 | TRBJ2-3
CSVDGVGGNYYGYTF | TGCAGCGTTGACGGGGTGGGGGGGAACTACTATGGCTACACCTTC | 15 | TRBV29-1 | . | . | TRBJ1-2
CASSLPSGTYNSPLHF | TGTGCCAGCAGCTTACCTTCCGGGACCTATAATTCACCCCTCCACTTT | 16 | TRBV7-9 | once | . | TRBJ1-6